These T cell receptor beta chains were read from a single sample in a study of technical replicates of blood from a handful of donors. TCRdb keeps only in-frame clones here, not all; method: immunoSEQ multiplex PCR. The table includes approximately 82,000 clones, over 80% detected once. Input material: T cells isolated from PBMCs. All receptors derive from a human donor in good health. CDR3s include the opening cysteine and the closing phenylalanine or tryptophan. D genes are given only for firm matches. Expanded clones are given a class, and other clones once, few, many or no size at all.

clone_size	d_call	v_call	j_call	cdr3_aa	cdr3_nt
NA	NA	TRBV5-5	TRBJ1-1	CASSDFGGPTEAFF	TGTGCCAGCAGCGACTTCGGGGGGCCCACTGAAGCTTTCTTT
NA	NA	TRBV6-1	TRBJ2-7	CASSDRSIGGEQYF	TGTGCCAGCAGTGATAGGAGTATAGGGGGCGAGCAGTACTTC
NA	NA	TRBV7-9	TRBJ2-7	CASSLGVLGPDEQYF	TGTGCCAGCAGCTTAGGGGTGCTGGGGCCAGACGAGCAGTACTTC
NA	NA	TRBV7-8	TRBJ2-2	CASSLRVGQGFGELFF	TGTGCCAGCAGCTTACGGGTCGGGCAGGGATTCGGGGAGCTGTTTTTT
NA	TRBD1	TRBV29-1	TRBJ2-2	CSSRQGTTGELFF	TGCAGCAGTAGACAGGGGACCACCGGGGAGCTGTTTTTT
NA	TRBD2	TRBV6-1	TRBJ2-1	CASSGLAGVNSYNEQFF	TGTGCCAGCAGTGGACTAGCGGGAGTTAACTCCTACAATGAGCAGTTCTTC
few	NA	TRBV6-4	TRBJ1-4	CASRLDPTNEKLFF	TGTGCCAGCAGACTAGACCCAACTAATGAAAAACTGTTTTTT
few	NA	TRBV2	TRBJ1-1	CASSEGQFEAFF	TGTGCCAGCAGCGAAGGACAGTTTGAAGCTTTCTTT
NA	NA	TRBV27	TRBJ2-5	CASSFRTLTHQYF	TGTGCCAGCAGTTTTAGAACCCTCACGCACCAGTACTTC
NA	TRBD2	TRBV6-5	TRBJ2-3	CASSFTMTSGRNTQYF	TGTGCCAGCAGTTTTACAATGACTAGCGGGAGGAATACGCAGTATTTT
NA	TRBD2	TRBV6-1	TRBJ2-7	CASSDSSGGTYEQYF	TGTGCCAGCAGTGACAGTAGCGGGGGTACCTACGAGCAGTACTTC
NA	NA	TRBV11-2	TRBJ2-5	CASSSGETQYF	TGTGCCAGCAGCTCAGGAGAGACCCAGTACTTC
NA	NA	TRBV7-9	TRBJ2-7	CASSLGGSRKINYEQYF	TGTGCCAGCAGCTTAGGAGGATCCCGGAAAATCAACTACGAGCAGTACTTC
NA	NA	TRBV6-1	TRBJ2-3	CASSRKRAADTQYF	TGTGCCAGCAGTCGTAAGCGGGCCGCAGATACGCAGTATTTT
NA	NA	TRBV5-1	TRBJ2-7	CASSFPQEGPSYEQYF	TGCGCCAGCAGCTTTCCTCAGGAGGGCCCCTCCTACGAGCAGTACTTC
NA	TRBD1	TRBV6-1	TRBJ1-5	CASSEFVTGNQPQHF	TGTGCCAGCAGTGAATTTGTGACAGGGAATCAGCCCCAGCATTTT
once	NA	TRBV6-5	TRBJ1-5	CASSYRDSQPQHF	TGTGCCAGCAGTTACAGGGACTCCCAGCCCCAGCATTTT
NA	TRBD1	TRBV7-2	TRBJ1-1	CASSFLGGRTEAFF	TGTGCCAGCAGCTTTCTAGGGGGCAGGACTGAAGCTTTCTTT
NA	NA	TRBV9	TRBJ2-5	CASSTPREGRETQYF	TGTGCCAGCAGTACTCCTCGAGAGGGTCGGGAGACCCAGTACTTC
NA	NA	TRBV20-1	TRBJ1-1	CSVGPEAFF	TGCAGTGTTGGGCCTGAAGCTTTCTTT
NA	TRBD1	TRBV7-8	TRBJ2-1	CASSQDRGNEQFF	TGTGCCAGCAGCCAAGACAGGGGCAATGAGCAGTTCTTC
NA	TRBD2	TRBV5-1	TRBJ2-5	CASTLAGDQETQYF	TGCGCCAGCACCCTAGCGGGTGACCAAGAGACCCAGTACTTC
NA	TRBD2	TRBV6-1	TRBJ2-2	CASSALPGTSGGSNTGELFF	TGTGCCAGCAGTGCCCTCCCCGGGACTAGCGGGGGGTCCAACACCGGGGAGCTGTTTTTT
NA	TRBD1	TRBV12-5	TRBJ1-5	CASGLVMGGRGPGSNQPQHF	TGTGCTAGTGGTTTGGTAATGGGAGGCAGGGGGCCCGGTAGCAATCAGCCCCAGCATTTT
NA	NA	TRBV10-1	TRBJ1-1	CASNRVIGDTEAFF	TGCGCCAGCAACAGGGTGATCGGAGACACTGAAGCTTTCTTT
NA	NA	TRBV14	TRBJ1-1	CASSRGYTEAFF	TGTGCCAGCAGCAGGGGATACACTGAAGCTTTCTTT
NA	NA	TRBV25-1	TRBJ2-1	CASGGGGHNEQFF	TGTGCCAGCGGGGGGGGCGGACACAATGAGCAGTTCTTC
NA	NA	TRBV5-4	TRBJ1-2	CASSLVSGSNYGYTF	TGTGCCAGCAGCTTGGTGTCAGGGTCCAACTATGGCTACACCTTC